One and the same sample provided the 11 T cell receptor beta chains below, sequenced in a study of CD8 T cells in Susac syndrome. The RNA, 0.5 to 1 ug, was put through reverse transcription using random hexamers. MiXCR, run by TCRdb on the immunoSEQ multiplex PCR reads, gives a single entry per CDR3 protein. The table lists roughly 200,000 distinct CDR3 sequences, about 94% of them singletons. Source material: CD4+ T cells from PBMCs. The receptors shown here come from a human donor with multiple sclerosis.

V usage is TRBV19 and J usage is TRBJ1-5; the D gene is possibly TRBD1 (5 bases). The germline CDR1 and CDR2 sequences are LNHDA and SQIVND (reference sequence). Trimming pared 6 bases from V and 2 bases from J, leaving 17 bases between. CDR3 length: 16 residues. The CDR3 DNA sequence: TGTGCCAGTAGCGCCGTGGGGGAAGGGGGCAATCAGCCCCAGCATTTT. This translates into CASSAVGEGGNQPQHF.

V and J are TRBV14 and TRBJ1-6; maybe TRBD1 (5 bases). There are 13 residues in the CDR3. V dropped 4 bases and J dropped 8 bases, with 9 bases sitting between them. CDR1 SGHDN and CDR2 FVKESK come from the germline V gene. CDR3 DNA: TGTGCCAGCAGCCTTGGCAGGGATTCACCCCTCCACTTT. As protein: CASSLGRDSPLHF.

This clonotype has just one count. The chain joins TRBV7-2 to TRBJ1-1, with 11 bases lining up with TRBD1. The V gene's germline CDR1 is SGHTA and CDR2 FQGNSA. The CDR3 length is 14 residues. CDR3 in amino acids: CDIGQGARNTEAFF. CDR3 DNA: TGTGATATCGGACAGGGGGCCCGAAACACTGAAGCTTTCTTT.

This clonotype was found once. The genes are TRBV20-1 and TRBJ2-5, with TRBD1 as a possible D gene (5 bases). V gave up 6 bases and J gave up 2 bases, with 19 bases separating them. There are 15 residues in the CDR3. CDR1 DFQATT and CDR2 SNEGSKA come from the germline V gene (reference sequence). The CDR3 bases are TGCAGTGCCCACTCCATCCAGGGCCATCAAGAGACCCAGTACTTC. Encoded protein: CSAHSIQGHQETQYF.

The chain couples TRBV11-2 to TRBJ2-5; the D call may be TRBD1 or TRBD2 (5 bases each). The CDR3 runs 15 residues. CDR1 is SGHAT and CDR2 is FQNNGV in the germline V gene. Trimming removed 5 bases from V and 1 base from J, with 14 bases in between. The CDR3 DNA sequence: TGTGCCAGCAGCCTCCTTTGGGGGATCCAAGAGACCCAGTACTTC. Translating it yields CASSLLWGIQETQYF. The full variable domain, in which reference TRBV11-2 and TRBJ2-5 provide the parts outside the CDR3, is EAGVAQSPRYKIIEKRQSVAFWCNPISGHATLYWYQQILGQGPKLLIQFQNNGVVDDSQLPKDRFSAERLKGVDSTLKIQPAKLEDSAVYLCASSLLWGIQETQYFGPGTRLLVL.

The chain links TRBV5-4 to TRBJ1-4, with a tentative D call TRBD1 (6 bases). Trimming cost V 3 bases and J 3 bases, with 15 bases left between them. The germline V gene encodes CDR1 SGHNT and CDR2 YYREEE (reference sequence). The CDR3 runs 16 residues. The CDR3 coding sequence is TGTGCCAGCAGCTACAGGGCCCTCGGGGCTAATGAAAAACTGTTTTTT. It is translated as CASSYRALGANEKLFF.

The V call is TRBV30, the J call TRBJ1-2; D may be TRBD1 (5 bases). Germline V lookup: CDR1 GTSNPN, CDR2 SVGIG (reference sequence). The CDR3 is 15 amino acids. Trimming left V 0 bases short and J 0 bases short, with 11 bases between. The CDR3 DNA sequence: TGTGCCTGGAGTGTACCGACAGTCTCTAACTATGGCTACACCTTC. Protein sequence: CAWSVPTVSNYGYTF.

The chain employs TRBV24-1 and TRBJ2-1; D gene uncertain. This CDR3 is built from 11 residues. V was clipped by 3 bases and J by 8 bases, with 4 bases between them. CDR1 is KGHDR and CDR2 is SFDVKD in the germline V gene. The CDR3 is CATSDRYEQFF. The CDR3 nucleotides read TGTGCCACCAGTGATCGGTATGAGCAGTTCTTC.

Written as DNA, the CDR3 is TGTGCCACCAGTGATTCTACAGCAGCTGGGGCCAACGTCCTGACTTTC. Translated: CATSDSTAAGANVLTF. The chain couples TRBV24-1 to TRBJ2-6; D is unclear. This CDR3 comprises 16 residues. Trimming cost V 2 bases and J 2 bases, with 9 bases left between them. The germline V gene encodes CDR1 KGHDR and CDR2 SFDVKD.

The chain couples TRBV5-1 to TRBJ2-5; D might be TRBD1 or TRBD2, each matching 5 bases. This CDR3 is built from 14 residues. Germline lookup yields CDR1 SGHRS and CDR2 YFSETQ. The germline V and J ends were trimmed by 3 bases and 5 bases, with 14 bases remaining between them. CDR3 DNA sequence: TGCGCCAGCAGCTCCGGGACCCCCGGGGAGACCCAGTACTTC. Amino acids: CASSSGTPGETQYF.

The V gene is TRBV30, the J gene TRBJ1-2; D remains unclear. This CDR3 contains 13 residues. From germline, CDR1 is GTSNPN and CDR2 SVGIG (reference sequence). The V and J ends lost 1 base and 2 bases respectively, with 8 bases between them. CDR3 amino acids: CAWSAEGNYGYTF. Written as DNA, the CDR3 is TGTGCCTGGAGTGCTGAGGGAAACTATGGCTACACCTTC.